The source of this TCR beta chain is a study of a mutant IDH1 vaccine in newly diagnosed glioma. About the study: Before enrollment, patients got radiotherapy alone, temozolomide alone, or mostly the combination. Findings of the study overall: Any relationship between pseudoprogression and changes in top peripheral T cell clonotypes seemed absent.

Described time point: week 23, last vaccination. A 20-mer mutant IDH1 peptide at 300 ug was injected subcutaneously with topical imiquimod. Every donor had a new WHO grade 3 or 4 astrocytoma that was IDH1-mutant, with loss of nuclear ATRX. This CDR3 is 15 amino acids long. Generated by immunoSEQ multiplex PCR, the TCRdb table keeps only in-frame clones and is missing some. The table includes some 60,000 clones, 75% to 90% detected once. On this clone itself: Its antigen is unidentified.

Material: PBMCs, obtained from a glioma patient whose treatment included an IDH1 peptide vaccine. The source of this sequence is a man in his forties with glioma. This chain joins TRBV21-1 and TRBJ2-5. TRBV21-1 is reported as a pseudogene. The CDR3 region has the DNA TGTGCCAGCAGAGGCTCGGCCCTGATCCAAGAGACCCAGTACTTC. Translating it yields CASRGSALIQETQYF.